Sequencing of this T cell receptor beta chain was carried out in a study of cytomegalovirus exposure and HLA in healthy donors. The primer mix had 60 Vbeta and 13 Jbeta primers. Measured with immunoSEQ multiplex PCR; TCRdb has only the in-frame clones, and not every one. This sample carries about 150,000 clones, just under 75% of them seen once, and the ten largest clones take 1.5% to 2%. Study-wide points: Serostatus for CMV was the only available immune exposure information.

Concerning this clone itself: Antigen unknown.

CDR3 size: 13 residues. Germline V CDR1 and CDR2: SEHNR, FQNEAQ (reference sequence). Trimming took 8 bases from V and 3 from J, leaving 11 bases between them. The sequence was collected from a woman aged 18 to 35 in good health and CMV-seronegative. The chain recombines TRBV7-9 with TRBJ1-5; weak D call: TRBD1 (5 bases). Specimen: PBMCs. In DNA form, the CDR3 reads TGTGCCAGCGGCACAGGAGACAATCAGCCCCAGCATTTT. As protein: CASGTGDNQPQHF.